This T cell receptor (beta chain) was sequenced during a study of cytomegalovirus exposure and HLA in healthy donors. Study overall: Among 350 to 500 genotyped donors, around 77% fell in the Caucasian-associated ancestry cluster.

This PCR relied on a set of 60 Vbeta primers and 13 Jbeta primers. Per the study methods: A later analysis counted tens of millions of unique TCR beta chains, some 11 million shared. Produced via immunoSEQ multiplex PCR; TCRdb's table is partial and in-frame only. V and J calls and clone size come straight from that table; D and trimming were deduced from the DNA. The sample holds 150,000 or so clones, around nine tenths seen once. V lost 0 bases to trimming and J lost 1 base, with 21 bases between them. Germline lookup yields CDR1 MNHEY and CDR2 SMNVEV (reference sequence). This CDR3 region has 19 residues.

This chain connects TRBV27 to TRBJ1-1; no clear D. The sequenced sample was PBMCs. The TCR was taken from a woman under 30 in good health and CMV-seronegative. CDR3 sequence reads: CASSLSVTGTMVENTEAFF. The CDR3 DNA reads as TGTGCCAGCAGTTTATCAGTAACCGGAACTATGGTGGAGAACACTGAAGCTTTCTTT.